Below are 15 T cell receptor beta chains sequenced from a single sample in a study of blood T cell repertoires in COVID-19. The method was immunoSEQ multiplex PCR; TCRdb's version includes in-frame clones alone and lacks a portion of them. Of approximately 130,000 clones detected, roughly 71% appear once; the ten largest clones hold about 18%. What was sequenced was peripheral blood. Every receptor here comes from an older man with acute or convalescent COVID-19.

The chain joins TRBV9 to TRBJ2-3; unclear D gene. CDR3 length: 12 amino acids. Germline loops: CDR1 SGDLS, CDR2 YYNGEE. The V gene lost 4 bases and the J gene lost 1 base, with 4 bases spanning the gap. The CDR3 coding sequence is TGTGCCAGCAGCCTACGCACAGATACGCAGTATTTT. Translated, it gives CASSLRTDTQYF.

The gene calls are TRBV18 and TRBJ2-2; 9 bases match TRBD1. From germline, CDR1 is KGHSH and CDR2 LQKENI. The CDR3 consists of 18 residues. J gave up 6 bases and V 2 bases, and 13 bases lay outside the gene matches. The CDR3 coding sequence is TGTGCCAGCTCACCAGGGACAGGGTATCGTCGGATCTCCGGGGAGCTGTTTTTT. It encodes CASSPGTGYRRISGELFF.

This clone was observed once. This CDR3 reads CAWSSAGRETQYF. The CDR3 region has the DNA TGTGCCTGGAGTTCGGCGGGGAGAGAGACCCAGTACTTC. V usage is TRBV30 and J usage is TRBJ2-5; D is possibly TRBD2 (6 bases). The germline V gene encodes CDR1 GTSNPN and CDR2 SVGIG (reference sequence). The germline V and J ends were trimmed by 2 bases and 4 bases, with 11 bases remaining between them. There are 13 residues in the CDR3.

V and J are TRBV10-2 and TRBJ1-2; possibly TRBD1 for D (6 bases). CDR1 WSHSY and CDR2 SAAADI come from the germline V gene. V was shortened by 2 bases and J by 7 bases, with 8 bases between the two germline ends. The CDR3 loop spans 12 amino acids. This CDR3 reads CASSERGTGYTF. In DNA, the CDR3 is TGCGCCAGCAGTGAGAGGGGGACTGGCTACACCTTC.

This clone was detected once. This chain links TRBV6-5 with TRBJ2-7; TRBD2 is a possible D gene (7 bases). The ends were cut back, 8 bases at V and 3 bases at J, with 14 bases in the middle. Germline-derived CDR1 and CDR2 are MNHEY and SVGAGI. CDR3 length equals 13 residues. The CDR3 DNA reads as TGTGCCAGCCGCCGGGGGGCTTACTACGAGCAGTACTTC. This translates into CASRRGAYYEQYF.

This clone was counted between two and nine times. CDR3 DNA sequence: TGTGCCAGCAGCTTAGATCCCGGAGGCGAGCAGTACTTC. It encodes CASSLDPGGEQYF. This chain joins TRBV7-8 and TRBJ2-7; a weak D match, TRBD2 (5 bases). This CDR3 region has 13 residues. The V end was cut by 1 base, the J end by 6 bases, with 10 bases between. Germline values: CDR1 SGHVS, CDR2 FQNEAQ.

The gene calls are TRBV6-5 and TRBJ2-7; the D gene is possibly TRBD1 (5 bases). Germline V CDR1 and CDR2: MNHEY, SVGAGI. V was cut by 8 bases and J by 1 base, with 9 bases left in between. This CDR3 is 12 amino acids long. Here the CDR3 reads CASGRGSYEQYF. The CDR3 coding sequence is TGTGCCAGCGGAAGGGGATCCTACGAGCAGTACTTC.

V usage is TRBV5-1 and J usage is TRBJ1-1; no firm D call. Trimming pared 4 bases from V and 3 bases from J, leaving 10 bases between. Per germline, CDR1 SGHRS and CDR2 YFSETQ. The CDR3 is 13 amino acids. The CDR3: CASSPTVDTEAFF. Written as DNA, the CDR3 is TGCGCCAGCAGCCCTACCGTAGACACTGAAGCTTTCTTT.

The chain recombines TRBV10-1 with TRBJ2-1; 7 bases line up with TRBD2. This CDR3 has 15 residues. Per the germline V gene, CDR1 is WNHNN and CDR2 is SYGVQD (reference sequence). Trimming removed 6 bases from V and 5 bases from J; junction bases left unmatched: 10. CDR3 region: CASRDRDYQNNEQFF. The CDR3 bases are TGCGCCAGCAGGGACCGGGACTACCAAAACAATGAGCAGTTCTTC.

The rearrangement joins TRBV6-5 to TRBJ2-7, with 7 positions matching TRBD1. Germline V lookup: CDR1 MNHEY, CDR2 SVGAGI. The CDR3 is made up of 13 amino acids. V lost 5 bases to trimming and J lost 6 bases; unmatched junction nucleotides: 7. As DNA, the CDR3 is TGTGCCAGCAGTCCCCAGGGGGTTAGCGAGCAGTACTTC. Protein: CASSPQGVSEQYF.

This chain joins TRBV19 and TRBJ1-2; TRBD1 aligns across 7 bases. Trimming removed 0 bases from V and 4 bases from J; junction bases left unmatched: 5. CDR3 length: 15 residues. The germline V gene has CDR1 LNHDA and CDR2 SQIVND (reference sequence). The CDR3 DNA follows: TGTGCCAGTAGTATAGAAGTCAGGGGGACCTATGGCTACACCTTC. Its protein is CASSIEVRGTYGYTF.

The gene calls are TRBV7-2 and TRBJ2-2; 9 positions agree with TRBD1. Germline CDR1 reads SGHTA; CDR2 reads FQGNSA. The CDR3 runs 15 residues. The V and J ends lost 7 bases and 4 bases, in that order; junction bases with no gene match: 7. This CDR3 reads CASNRDRDLTGELFF. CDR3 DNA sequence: TGTGCCAGCAACCGGGACAGGGATCTCACCGGGGAGCTGTTTTTT.

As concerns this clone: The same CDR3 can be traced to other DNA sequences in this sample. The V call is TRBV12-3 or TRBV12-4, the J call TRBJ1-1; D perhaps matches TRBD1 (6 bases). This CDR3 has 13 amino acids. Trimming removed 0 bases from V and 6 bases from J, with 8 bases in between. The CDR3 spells CASSLAGGSEAFF. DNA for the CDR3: TGTGCCAGCAGTTTAGCTGGGGGCTCTGAAGCTTTCTTT.

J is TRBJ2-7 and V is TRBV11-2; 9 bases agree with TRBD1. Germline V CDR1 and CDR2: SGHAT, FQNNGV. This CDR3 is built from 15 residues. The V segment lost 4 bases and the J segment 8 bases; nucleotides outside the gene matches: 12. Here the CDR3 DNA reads TGTGCCAGCAGCTCCACGGACAGGGGACCCTTCCAGCAGTACTTC. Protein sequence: CASSSTDRGPFQQYF.

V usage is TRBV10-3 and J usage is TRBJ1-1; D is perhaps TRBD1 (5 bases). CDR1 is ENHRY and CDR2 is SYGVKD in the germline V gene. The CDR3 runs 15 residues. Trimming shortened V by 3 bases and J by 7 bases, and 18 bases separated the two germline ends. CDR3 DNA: TGTGCCATCAGTGATCCCCGCCCAGGGTTTGGTGAAGCTTTCTTT. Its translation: CAISDPRPGFGEAFF.